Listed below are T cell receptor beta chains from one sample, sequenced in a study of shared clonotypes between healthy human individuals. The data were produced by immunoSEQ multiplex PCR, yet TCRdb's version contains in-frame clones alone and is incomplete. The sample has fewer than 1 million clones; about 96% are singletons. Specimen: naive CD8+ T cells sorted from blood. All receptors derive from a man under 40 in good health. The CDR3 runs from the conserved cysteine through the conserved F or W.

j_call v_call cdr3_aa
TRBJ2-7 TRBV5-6 CASSSTGGGQYF
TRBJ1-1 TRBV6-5 CASHAGKALNTEAFF
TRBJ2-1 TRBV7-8 CASSTTSGIGEQFF
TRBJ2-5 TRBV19 CASSGQDQETQYF
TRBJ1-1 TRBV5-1 CASSLVTNTEAFF
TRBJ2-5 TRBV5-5 CASSLDGGGLPYF
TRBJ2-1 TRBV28 CASTPLRDSYNEQFF
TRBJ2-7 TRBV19 CASKPGTGLSYEQYF
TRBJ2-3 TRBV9 CASSVAPGLVSSTDTQYF
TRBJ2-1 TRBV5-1 CASSLDSSGINEQFF
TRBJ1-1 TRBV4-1 CASSQDTRTGRLGTEAFF
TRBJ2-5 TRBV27 CASSLLPGREQETQYF
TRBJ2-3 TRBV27 CASSLTTGSSTLLTDTQYF
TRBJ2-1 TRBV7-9 CASSLGPSGGFF
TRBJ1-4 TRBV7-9 CASSLVREEKLFF
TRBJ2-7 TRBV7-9 CASRRDATYEQYF
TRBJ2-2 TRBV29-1 CSVVRLYTGELFF
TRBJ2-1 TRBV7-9 CASSSGLAGGWDEQFF
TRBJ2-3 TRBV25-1 CASSLGTGGSDTQYF
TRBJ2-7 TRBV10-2 CASSESTGYYEQYF
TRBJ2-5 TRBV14 CASSLGQGEETQYF
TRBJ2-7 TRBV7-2 CASSLDPYEQYF
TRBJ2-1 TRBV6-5 CASIKGGMGDNEQFF
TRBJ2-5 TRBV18 CASSGFGTRKGETQYF
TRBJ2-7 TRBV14 CASSQSEGRQGHEQYF
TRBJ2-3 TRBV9 CASSVGQGAENTDTQYF
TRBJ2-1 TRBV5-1 CASSLGLGTYGYNEQFF
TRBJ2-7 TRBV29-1 CSVEDPGTETYEQYF
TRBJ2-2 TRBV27 CASSLTGANMLYPNTGELFF
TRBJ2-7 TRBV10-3 CAISGPREKPSYEQYF
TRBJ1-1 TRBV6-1 CASSEYGERKEAFF
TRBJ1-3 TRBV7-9 CASSSTEGGNTIYF
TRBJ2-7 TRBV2 CASSEDRAHEQYF
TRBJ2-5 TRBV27 CASSSWEGLAAETQYF
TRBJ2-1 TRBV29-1 CSAEPWREIGNEQFF
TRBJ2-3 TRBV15 CATSRDLTSGRSDTQYF
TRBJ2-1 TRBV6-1 CASSEGFWFRDRTDNEQFF
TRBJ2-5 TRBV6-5 CASSYWAGGGETQYF
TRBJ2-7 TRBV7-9 CASSLVETIYEQYF
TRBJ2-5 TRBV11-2 CASSSRVIETQYF
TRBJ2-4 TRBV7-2 CASSLGRARFPKNIQYF
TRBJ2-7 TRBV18 CASSPPGGVQGTEQYF
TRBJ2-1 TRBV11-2 CASSVTSGSRYNEQFF
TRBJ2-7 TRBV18 CASSPVAPREQYF
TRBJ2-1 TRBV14 CASSQEGDNYNEQFF